This is a list of T cell receptor beta chains from one sample in a study of control samples from healthy donors and cancer patients. The data were produced by immunoSEQ multiplex PCR, yet TCRdb's version contains in-frame clones alone and is incomplete. The sample contains 200,000 or so clones, 85% to 95% of which appear only once. The sample comprised blood. These receptors originate from a man aged 45 to 65 in good health. The CDR3 runs from the conserved cysteine through the conserved F or W. Each record gives: CDR3 length, J gene, V gene, CDR3 protein.

15 | TRBJ2-5 | TRBV2 | CASRLFWGSGETQYF
18 | TRBJ1-2 | TRBV25-1 | CASSEYGPDRSSNYGYTF
14 | TRBJ1-1 | TRBV2 | CASIDGGLGTEAFF
14 | TRBJ1-2 | TRBV7-9 | CASSPGMANYGYTF
12 | TRBJ2-7 | TRBV2 | CASGQGVAEQYF
15 | TRBJ2-3 | TRBV6-5 | CASGEGPGSTDTQYF
12 | TRBJ2-1 | TRBV28 | CASSFRKNEQFF
16 | TRBJ1-5 | TRBV28 | CASIFQYGQGYQPQHF
12 | TRBJ1-2 | TRBV7-9 | CASSYDRDGYTF
12 | TRBJ1-3 | TRBV30 | CAWSVDISTIYF
13 | TRBJ1-1 | TRBV6-5 | CASRPGVNTEAFF
14 | TRBJ1-1 | TRBV27 | CASSLYSQSPEAFF
14 | TRBJ1-6 | TRBV5-4 | CASRQDRGLSPLHF
11 | TRBJ1-1 | TRBV3-1/TRBV3-2 | CASSQGMAAFF
13 | TRBJ2-2 | TRBV27 | CASSFGNTGELFF
14 | TRBJ1-1 | TRBV5-1 | CASSLLGGNTEAFF
13 | TRBJ1-2 | TRBV6-6 | CASSSKAPRGYTF
13 | TRBJ1-4 | TRBV2 | CASSGRGNEKLFF
13 | TRBJ1-5 | TRBV5-4 | CASSRDGLEPQHF
14 | TRBJ2-3 | TRBV6-1 | CASSVAGGRDTQYF
15 | TRBJ1-2 | TRBV4-2 | CASSQEIKRNYGYTF
16 | TRBJ1-3 | TRBV11-2 | CASSFAGTGSGNTIYF
16 | TRBJ2-3 | TRBV5-1 | CASGIWGLDSTDTQYF
15 | TRBJ1-2 | TRBV5-5 | CASSLATSSPRGYTF
12 | TRBJ1-2 | TRBV29-1 | CSVEGGAYGYTF
14 | TRBJ1-2 | TRBV28 | CASSLWDSNYGYTF
16 | TRBJ2-1 | TRBV6-6 | CASRSTDSPTYNEQFF
15 | TRBJ1-6 | TRBV5-1 | CASSLLGQGNSPLHF
15 | TRBJ1-4 | TRBV5-5 | CASSLATGRYEKLFF
12 | TRBJ1-2 | TRBV12-3/TRBV12-4 | CASSSGPYGYTF
16 | TRBJ2-2 | TRBV4-1 | CASSLTSHGGTGELFF
12 | TRBJ1-3 | TRBV2 | CASRTAGNTIYF
14 | TRBJ2-5 | TRBV6-5 | CASSPPQGKETQYF
13 | TRBJ2-7 | TRBV30 | CAWTLAPNDEQYF
14 | TRBJ2-7 | TRBV5-5 | CASSLSGEAVLQYF
14 | TRBJ2-5 | TRBV25-1 | CASVAGGPWETQYF
17 | TRBJ1-2 | TRBV3-1/TRBV3-2 | CASSHLNLGQGVKGYTF
12 | TRBJ2-7 | TRBV30 | CAWSVQSYEQYF
16 | TRBJ1-1 | TRBV5-6 | CASSLAGRGKNTEAFF
13 | TRBJ2-1 | TRBV5-6 | CASSLGPNNEQFF
12 | TRBJ2-5 | TRBV30 | CAWSVGGETQYF
15 | TRBJ1-5 | TRBV5-1 | CARSLEGGVHQPQHF
12 | TRBJ2-1 | TRBV13 | CASSLGSGEQFF
13 | TRBJ2-5 | TRBV6-2/TRBV6-3 | CASSYSNPETQYF
15 | TRBJ2-2 | TRBV19 | CASSTPGRVVGELFF
13 | TRBJ1-4 | TRBV14 | CASSQGPRRDPVF
17 | TRBJ1-2 | TRBV7-2 | CASSLVPEGAKAGGYTF
14 | TRBJ1-5 | TRBV27 | CASSLAGSNQPQHF
15 | TRBJ2-3 | TRBV6-5 | CASRFNRANTDTQYF